This T cell receptor beta chain appears in the sequencing data of a study of cytomegalovirus exposure and HLA in healthy donors. Primers included in the PCR were 60 Vbeta and 13 Jbeta primers. Libraries were prepared by immunoSEQ multiplex PCR; TCRdb keeps only in-frame clonotypes and omits some of them. The repertoire has 90,000 to 120,000 clones, over 75% of them found once; the top ten carry about 2.2%. As for this clone: The antigen remains undetermined.

V lost 3 bases, J lost 4 bases, and 25 bases lay in between. The CDR3 is 18 residues long. Germline V CDR1 and CDR2: SQVTM, ANQGSEA. Findings and caveats of the study: Sequencing had likely introduced a cluster of highly shared sequence variants as an artifact.

Sequences were obtained from PBMCs. The clonotype comes from a man aged 25 to 40 in good health and CMV-seronegative. This sequence joins TRBV29-1 and TRBJ2-1; weak D call: TRBD1 (8 bases). The CDR3 protein is CSVDRGLQGGFLYNEQFF. CDR3 in DNA: TGCAGCGTTGACAGGGGGCTTCAGGGGGGGTTCCTTTACAATGAGCAGTTCTTC.